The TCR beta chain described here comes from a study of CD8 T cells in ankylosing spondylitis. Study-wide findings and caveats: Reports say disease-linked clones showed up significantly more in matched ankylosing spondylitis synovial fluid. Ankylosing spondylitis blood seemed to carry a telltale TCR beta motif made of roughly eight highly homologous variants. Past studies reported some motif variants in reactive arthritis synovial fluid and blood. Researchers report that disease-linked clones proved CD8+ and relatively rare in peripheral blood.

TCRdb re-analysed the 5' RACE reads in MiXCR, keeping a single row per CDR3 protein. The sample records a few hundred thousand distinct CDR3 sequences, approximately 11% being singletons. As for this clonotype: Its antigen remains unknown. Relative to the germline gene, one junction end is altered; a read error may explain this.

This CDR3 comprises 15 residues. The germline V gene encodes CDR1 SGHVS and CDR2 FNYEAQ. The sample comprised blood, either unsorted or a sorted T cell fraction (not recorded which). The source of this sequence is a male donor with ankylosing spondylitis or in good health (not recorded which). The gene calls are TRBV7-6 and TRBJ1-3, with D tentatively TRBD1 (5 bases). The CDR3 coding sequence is TGTGCCAGCAGCTTAGGGGACTTCTCTGGAAACACCACATATTTT. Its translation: CASSLGDFSGNTTYF.